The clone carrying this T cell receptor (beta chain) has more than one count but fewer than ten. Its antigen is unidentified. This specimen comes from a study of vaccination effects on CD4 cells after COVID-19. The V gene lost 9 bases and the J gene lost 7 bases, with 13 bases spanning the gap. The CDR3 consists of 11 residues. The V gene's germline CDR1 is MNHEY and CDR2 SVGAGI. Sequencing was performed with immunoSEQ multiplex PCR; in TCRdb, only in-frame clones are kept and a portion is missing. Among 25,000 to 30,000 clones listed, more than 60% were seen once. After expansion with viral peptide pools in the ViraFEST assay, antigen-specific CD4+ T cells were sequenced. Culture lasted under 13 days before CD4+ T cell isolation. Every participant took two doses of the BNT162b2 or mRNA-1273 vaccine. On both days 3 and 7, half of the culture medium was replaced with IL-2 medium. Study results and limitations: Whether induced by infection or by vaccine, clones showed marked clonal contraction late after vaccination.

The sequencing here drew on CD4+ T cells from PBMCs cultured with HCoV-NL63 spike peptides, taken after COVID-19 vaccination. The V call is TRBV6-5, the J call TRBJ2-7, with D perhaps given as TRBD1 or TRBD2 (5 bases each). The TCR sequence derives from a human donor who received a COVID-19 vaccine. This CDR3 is CARGETGEQYF. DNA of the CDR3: TGTGCCAGGGGGGAGACGGGGGAGCAGTACTTC.